This is a list of T cell receptor beta chains from one sample in a study of OX40 agonist ivuxolimab in advanced cancers. Clones were read by immunoSEQ multiplex PCR, and TCRdb kept only the in-frame ones, dropping some. The sample lists over 60,000 clones; about nine tenths were seen once. The specimen comprised CD4+ or CD8+ T cells sorted from blood, sampled in a trial of the OX40 agonist ivuxolimab. Every receptor here comes from an adult with an advanced solid tumor such as melanoma, head and neck, liver or kidney cancer. Each CDR3 is given with its conserved first and last residue. Each record gives: CDR3 length, V gene, J gene, clone size, CDR3 protein. Rows give clone size only sometimes, using once, few, many, or a class for an expanded clone.

len: 17
v_gene: TRBV10-3
j_gene: TRBJ2-2
abundance: NA
CDR3aa: CAISEFLRGTSAGELFF

len: 17
v_gene: TRBV5-4
j_gene: TRBJ2-5
abundance: NA
CDR3aa: CASSLRLAGGPSETQYF

len: 19
v_gene: TRBV11-3
j_gene: TRBJ2-3
abundance: NA
CDR3aa: CASLASGLAGGGGTDTQYF

len: 17
v_gene: TRBV29-1
j_gene: TRBJ1-1
abundance: NA
CDR3aa: CSVYLVGTGLQNTEAFF

len: 16
v_gene: TRBV25-1
j_gene: TRBJ2-1
abundance: NA
CDR3aa: CASSEGSATTRDEQFF

len: 14
v_gene: TRBV11-2
j_gene: TRBJ2-4
abundance: NA
CDR3aa: CASSPKAGRDIQYF

len: 12
v_gene: TRBV18
j_gene: TRBJ2-7
abundance: NA
CDR3aa: CASSPTGNEQYF

len: 19
v_gene: TRBV12-5
j_gene: TRBJ1-1
abundance: few
CDR3aa: CASGLIVGTGGGMNTEAFF

len: 16
v_gene: TRBV10-3
j_gene: TRBJ2-5
abundance: once
CDR3aa: CAISYSGTGGRETQYF

len: 16
v_gene: TRBV7-2
j_gene: TRBJ2-1
abundance: NA
CDR3aa: CASSRSSGSSYNEQFF